This is a list of T cell receptor beta chains from one sample in a study of blood T cell repertoires in COVID-19. Measured with immunoSEQ multiplex PCR; TCRdb has only the in-frame clones, and not every one. The sample contains approximately 300,000 clones, approximately 90% of which appear only once. Material: PBMCs or T cells enriched from blood (not recorded which). These receptors were obtained from a woman aged 25-40 years who had been exposed to COVID-19. CDR3s include the opening cysteine and the closing phenylalanine or tryptophan. The D gene is left open where the match is weak. Not every row has a clone size; where given, it reads once, few, many or a size class.

j_call clone_size v_call d_call cdr3_nt cdr3_aa
TRBJ2-4 - TRBV11-2 TRBD1 TGTGCCAGCAGCTTAGATCCTAACAGGGGTTCTGGAAACATTCAGTACTTC CASSLDPNRGSGNIQYF
TRBJ2-1 few TRBV6-5 TRBD2 TGTGCCAGTAGACTAGCGGGGTACAATGAGCAGTTCTTC CASRLAGYNEQFF
TRBJ2-1 - TRBV19 - TGTGCCAGTAGTATGGGGCAGGGACAAAGCACTGGAATGTACAATGAGCAGTTCTTC CASSMGQGQSTGMYNEQFF
TRBJ2-5 - TRBV7-9 - TGTGCCAGCAGCCCCAGGGGGGCACAAGAGACCCAGTACTTC CASSPRGAQETQYF
TRBJ2-5 - TRBV6-5 - TGTGCCAGCAGTTACTTATCGGGGAAAGAGACCCAGTACTTC CASSYLSGKETQYF
TRBJ1-4 - TRBV5-8 - TGTGCCAGCAGCTCTCGGAGAGGGGGTAATGAAAAACTGTTTTTT CASSSRRGGNEKLFF
TRBJ2-7 - TRBV7-2 - TGTGCCAGCAGCTCGGGACTTCTCTTAAGAAACGAGCAGTACTTC CASSSGLLLRNEQYF
TRBJ1-4 few TRBV5-1 - TGCGCCAGCAGCTTGGGCCTCCAGGAAAAACTGTTTTTT CASSLGLQEKLFF
TRBJ2-3 - TRBV10-3 - TGTGCCATCAGTGGGACTACTACGACTCCTGATACGCAGTATTTT CAISGTTTTPDTQYF
TRBJ2-7 - TRBV13 - TGTGCCAGCAGCATTAAGTCGGGTCCCCACTACGAGCAGTACTTC CASSIKSGPHYEQYF
TRBJ1-3 - TRBV7-3 - TGTGCCAGCAGCTTAACCGCGCGGGGGGCCGGAAACACCATATATTTT CASSLTARGAGNTIYF
TRBJ2-7 - TRBV3-1/TRBV3-2 TRBD2 TGTGCCAGCAGCTTGGGACTATCTTTCTACGAGCAGTACTTC CASSLGLSFYEQYF
TRBJ1-5 - TRBV27 - TGTGCCAGCAGTTTATCGGGGGCAGAGAATCAGCCCCAGCATTTT CASSLSGAENQPQHF
TRBJ2-1 - TRBV5-1 - TGCGCCAGCAGCTTGCAGGGGAGCTCCTACAATGAGCAGTTCTTC CASSLQGSSYNEQFF
TRBJ1-2 - TRBV6-5 - TGTGCCAGCAGCCTCGAGGCGGCGAGAGGCTACACCTTC CASSLEAARGYTF
TRBJ1-6 - TRBV9 - TGTGCCAGCAGCTTCAATGGAGATGGCTCACCCCTCCACTTT CASSFNGDGSPLHF
TRBJ1-5 - TRBV6-5 TRBD1 TGTGCCAGCATCCGGGACAGGGGAGGCAATCAGCCCCAGCATTTT CASIRDRGGNQPQHF
TRBJ1-4 few TRBV10-2 - TGCGCCAGCAGTGACGCCCCCGGTTCTAATGAAAAACTGTTTTTT CASSDAPGSNEKLFF
TRBJ2-1 - TRBV6-6 TRBD2 TGTGCCAGCAGTAGGAGCGGGGCTTACAATGAGCAGTTCTTC CASSRSGAYNEQFF
TRBJ2-2 - TRBV5-1 TRBD1 TGCGCCAGCAGCCGGGGACAGACCGCGAACACCGGGGAGCTGTTTTTT CASSRGQTANTGELFF
TRBJ2-1 - TRBV19 TRBD2 TGTGCCAGTGGGGGACTAGCGGGGGTATACAATGAGCAGTTCTTC CASGGLAGVYNEQFF
TRBJ1-1 - TRBV3-1/TRBV3-2 - TGTGCCAGCAGAACTACTCGGGACACTGAAGCTTTCTTT CASRTTRDTEAFF
TRBJ2-1 - TRBV18 TRBD1 TGTGCCAGCTCACCACAGAGACAGGGACACAATGAGCAGTTCTTC CASSPQRQGHNEQFF
TRBJ2-5 - TRBV3-1/TRBV3-2 - TGTGCCAGCAGCTTCCATGGAGCAGAGACCCAGTACTTC CASSFHGAETQYF
TRBJ2-6 - TRBV7-8 - TGTGCCAGCAGCTCCCCGCTGGTGACAGGACGACGTCGCTCTGGGGCCAACGTCCTGACTTTC CASSSPLVTGRRRSGANVLTF
TRBJ1-4 - TRBV5-6 - TGTGCCAGCAGCTTGCACAGCCGGAATGAAAAACTGTTTTTT CASSLHSRNEKLFF
TRBJ2-2 once TRBV5-1 TRBD2 TGCGCCAGCAGCTTTTCTACGGGACTAGCGACCGGGGAGCTGTTTTTT CASSFSTGLATGELFF
TRBJ2-7 - TRBV7-8 TRBD1 TGTGCCAGCAGTCTCAATGCCGGGACAGGAGGCTACGAGCAGTACTTC CASSLNAGTGGYEQYF
TRBJ2-2 - TRBV11-2 - TGTGCCAGCAGCTTGAGCCGAGTGGTCGGGGAGCTGTTTTTT CASSLSRVVGELFF
TRBJ1-6 once TRBV5-1 TRBD1 TGCGCCAGCAGCTCACAGGGGATGCGAGGGAGCTCCTATAATTCACCCCTCCACTTT CASSSQGMRGSSYNSPLHF
TRBJ2-5 - TRBV11-3 TRBD1 TGTGCCAGCAGCTTAATGGGACAGGGAGCAGAGACCCAGTACTTC CASSLMGQGAETQYF
TRBJ1-1 - TRBV29-1 - TGCAGCGTTGAAGGGTGGCGGGGCACTGAAGCTTTCTTT CSVEGWRGTEAFF
TRBJ1-2 - TRBV3-1/TRBV3-2 - TGTGCCAGCAGCCAGGAACAGGGCGGAGGCTACACCTTC CASSQEQGGGYTF
TRBJ2-7 few TRBV29-1 TRBD2 TGCAGCGTTGGGACTAGCTACTACGAGCAGTACTTC CSVGTSYYEQYF
TRBJ1-1 once TRBV11-2 - TGTGCCAGCAGCTTAATGGGGGCCACTGAAGCTTTCTTT CASSLMGATEAFF
TRBJ2-7 once TRBV9 TRBD2 TGTGCCAGCAGCGGTCCTCCCACAGCGGGGGTCTCCTACGAGCAGTACTTC CASSGPPTAGVSYEQYF
TRBJ2-3 - TRBV12-5 TRBD1 TGTGCTAGTGGTCCACAGGGGGAAGCAGATACGCAGTATTTT CASGPQGEADTQYF
TRBJ1-2 - TRBV10-3 TRBD1 TGTGCCATCAGTGAGGGACAGGGGGTCTCCTATGGCTACACCTTC CAISEGQGVSYGYTF
TRBJ2-4 - TRBV27 - TGTGCCACTTCGAACAGGGTCAAAAACATTCAGTACTTC CATSNRVKNIQYF
TRBJ1-1 - TRBV24-1 - TGTGCCACCAGTGCCGGGTTGAACACTGAAGCTTTCTTT CATSAGLNTEAFF
TRBJ1-1 - TRBV3-1/TRBV3-2 - TGTGCCAGCGGGAGGGGTCAGGGTGAAGCTTTCTTT CASGRGQGEAFF
TRBJ1-3 - TRBV10-3 - TGTGCCATCAGTGAGAACAACCCCGGAAACACCATATATTTT CAISENNPGNTIYF
TRBJ2-3 once TRBV29-1 - TGCAGCGTTGAACCCGTACGACAGGATACGCAGTATTTT CSVEPVRQDTQYF
TRBJ1-1 - TRBV6-1 - TGTGCCAGCAGTGAACGCGGGAGGACTGAAGCTTTCTTT CASSERGRTEAFF
TRBJ2-7 - TRBV19 - TGTGCCAGTAGTATAATGGCAGGGGTCGAGCAGTACTTC CASSIMAGVEQYF
TRBJ1-2 - TRBV18 - TGTGCCAGCTCACCATTTAGGCAGGGGACTATTTCGTTTGGCTACACCTTC CASSPFRQGTISFGYTF
TRBJ1-5 - TRBV24-1 - TGTGCCACCAGTGATCCCGGACAGCTTCATAGCAATCAGCCCCAGCATTTT CATSDPGQLHSNQPQHF
TRBJ2-1 - TRBV29-1 TRBD2 TGCAGCGTCGAACGTAGCGGGGCCCTTGTGAATGAGCAGTTCTTC CSVERSGALVNEQFF
TRBJ1-1 - TRBV6-1 - TGTGCCAGCAGTGGGAAGGCTGGGCATAAGCACACTGAAGCTTTCTTT CASSGKAGHKHTEAFF
TRBJ1-2 - TRBV7-2 - TGTGCCAGCAGCTTATACGGGACTAACTATGGCTACACCTTC CASSLYGTNYGYTF
TRBJ1-3 - TRBV21-1 - TGTGCCAGCAGCACCCGGGACAGGGAGGAAAACACCATATATTTT CASSTRDREENTIYF
TRBJ1-2 - TRBV29-1 TRBD1 TGCAGCGTTGACCCCGACAGGGCGGGAGGCTACACCTTC CSVDPDRAGGYTF
TRBJ1-4 - TRBV6-1 TRBD1 TGTGCCAGCAGTGTCTCTCACTGGGACAGTTCTAATGAAAAACTGTTTTTT CASSVSHWDSSNEKLFF
TRBJ2-1 - TRBV5-4 - TGTGCCAGCAGCCCCGGGACTGCAAGGAGCAATGAGCAGTTCTTC CASSPGTARSNEQFF
TRBJ1-1 - TRBV14 - TGTGCCAGCAGCCAAGAAGGGACTCGGCCAGGGACTGAAGCTTTCTTT CASSQEGTRPGTEAFF